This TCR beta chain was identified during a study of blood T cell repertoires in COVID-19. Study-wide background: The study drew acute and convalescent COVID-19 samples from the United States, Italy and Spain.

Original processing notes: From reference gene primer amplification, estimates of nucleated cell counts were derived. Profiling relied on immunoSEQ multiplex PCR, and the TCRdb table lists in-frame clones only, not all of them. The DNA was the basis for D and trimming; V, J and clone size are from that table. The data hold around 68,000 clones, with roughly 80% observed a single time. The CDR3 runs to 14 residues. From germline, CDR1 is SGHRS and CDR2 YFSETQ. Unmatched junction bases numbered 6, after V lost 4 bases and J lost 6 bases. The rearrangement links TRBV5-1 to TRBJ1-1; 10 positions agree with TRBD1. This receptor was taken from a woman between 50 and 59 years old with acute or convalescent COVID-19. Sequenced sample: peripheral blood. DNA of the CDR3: TGCGCCAGCAGCACGGGACAGGGGAATCCTGAAGCTTTCTTT. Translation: CASSTGQGNPEAFF.